This TCR beta chain was documented in a study of blood T cells in healthy people across ages. Findings and caveats of the study: Naive and antigen-experienced cells were not separated, limiting conclusive comparison. Researchers judged that diversity estimates from one million T cells fell short of true values.

Details on this clonotype: Its antigen remains unidentified.

A second PCR of 7 to 11 cycles used a sample-barcoded 5' primer and a J-beta primer mix. TCRdb processed the 5' RACE reads anew with MiXCR; each CDR3 protein has one entry. The table has 700,000 to 950,000 distinct CDR3 sequences, 58% seen once; the top ten hold 22%. The TCR comes from a man in his thirties or forties in good health. The sequencing sample was made of blood.

The DNA for the CDR3 is TGTGCCAGCAGCCAAGACCCGGTGTCCTACAATGAGCAGTACTTC. Its translation: CASSQDPVSYNEQYF. This chain links TRBV4-2 with TRBJ2-1; D not resolved. The J call is uncertain, as TRBJ2-7 better fits the DNA end. The V gene's germline CDR1 is LGHNA and CDR2 YNFKEQ. The CDR3 loop spans 15 amino acids.